The rows below give T cell receptor beta chains drawn from one sample of a study of control samples from healthy donors and cancer patients. The method was immunoSEQ multiplex PCR; TCRdb's version includes in-frame clones alone and lacks a portion of them. Of roughly 450,000 clones listed, 75% to 95% are singletons. The sample comprised PBMCs. The receptors were sampled from a man aged 40-49 years with head and neck cancer. Each CDR3 is given with its conserved first and last residue. D genes are given only for firm matches. Where a row states a size, it is once, few, many or the class of an expanded clone; other rows omit it.

.	TRBV18	TRBD2	TRBJ2-3	TGTGCCAGCTCACCTCGCCTAGCGGGGGTCACAGATACGCAGTATTTT	CASSPRLAGVTDTQYF
once	TRBV7-2	.	TRBJ1-3	TGTGCCAGCAGCTTAGCAGGGGCGCCTGGAAACACCATATATTTT	CASSLAGAPGNTIYF
.	TRBV29-1	.	TRBJ2-5	TGCAGCGTTGATAGGGAAACTAAAGAGACCCAGTACTTC	CSVDRETKETQYF
once	TRBV5-6	.	TRBJ2-7	TGTGCCAGCAGCTGGCAGTACGAGCAGTACTTC	CASSWQYEQYF
.	TRBV14	.	TRBJ1-2	TGTGCCAGCAGCCAAGATTCGGCCAGCTTCCTAGGAGGCTACACCTTC	CASSQDSASFLGGYTF
.	TRBV30	.	TRBJ2-7	TGTGCCTGGGGTGTACAGGGAAGTGAGCAGTACTTC	CAWGVQGSEQYF
.	TRBV9	TRBD1	TRBJ2-7	TGTGCCAGCAGCGCGGGACAGAGCTCCTACGAGCAGTACTTC	CASSAGQSSYEQYF
.	TRBV18	.	TRBJ2-5	TGTGCCAGCTCACCACCGGGAGGAGAGACCCAGTACTTC	CASSPPGGETQYF
.	TRBV27	TRBD1	TRBJ1-1	TGTGCCAGCAGTTTCAGGACAGGAGGCTATAAGGCTGAAGCTTTCTTT	CASSFRTGGYKAEAFF
.	TRBV12-3/TRBV12-4	.	TRBJ1-2	TGTGCCAGCAGTTTAAATAACTATGGCTACACCTTC	CASSLNNYGYTF
.	TRBV11-2	.	TRBJ2-2	TGTGCCAGCAGCTTGACACGGGGGAACACCGGGGAGCTGTTTTTT	CASSLTRGNTGELFF
.	TRBV6-5	TRBD1	TRBJ2-4	TGTGCCAGCAGGACAGGGGACGGCAAAAACATTCAGTACTTC	CASRTGDGKNIQYF
once	TRBV11-2	.	TRBJ2-1	TGTGCCAGCAGCTTCCCGGGCGGCGCCTACAATGAGCAGTTCTTC	CASSFPGGAYNEQFF
few	TRBV11-2	.	TRBJ2-1	TGTGCCAGCAGCTTAGATCGATTGCCCGCTCATGAGCAGTTCTTC	CASSLDRLPAHEQFF
.	TRBV3-1/TRBV3-2	.	TRBJ1-5	TGTGCCAGCAGCCAAGACGGAGGGGGACACAATCAGCCCCAGCATTTT	CASSQDGGGHNQPQHF
.	TRBV11-2	.	TRBJ2-3	TGTGCCAGCCGATCCAGTCCCGATACGCAGTATTTT	CASRSSPDTQYF
.	TRBV7-8	TRBD1	TRBJ1-2	TGTGCCAGCAGCTCGTGGACCGGCCTTTTGGACAGGGGGTTAGGCTATGGCTACACCTTC	CASSSWTGLLDRGLGYGYTF
.	TRBV4-2	.	TRBJ1-6	TGTGCCAGCAGCCAAGATGCGGCGCTGACATCACCCCTCCACTTT	CASSQDAALTSPLHF
.	TRBV19	.	TRBJ1-2	TGTGCCAGTAAAGCAGGGCCGACCTATGGCTACACCTTC	CASKAGPTYGYTF
.	TRBV11-1	TRBD2	TRBJ2-1	TGTGCCAGCAGCTCCCAAACTAGCGGGAGTTCGGATGAGCAGTTCTTC	CASSSQTSGSSDEQFF
.	TRBV27	.	TRBJ2-5	TGTGCCAGCAGTCCTGGACCTTGGGAGACCCAGTACTTC	CASSPGPWETQYF
.	TRBV14	.	TRBJ2-2	TGTGCCAGCAGCCAAGTCCGAAAGATGTGGGTGTCCGGGCAGCCTTTGAACACCGGGGAGCTGTTTTTT	CASSQVRKMWVSGQPLNTGELFF
.	TRBV2	.	TRBJ1-2	TGTGCCAGCAGTGGGGCCACCATGGGCTATGGCTACACCTTC	CASSGATMGYGYTF
.	TRBV6-5	.	TRBJ2-1	TGTGCCAGCAGTTACTCGGGGGGTGACTACAATGAGCAGTTCTTC	CASSYSGGDYNEQFF
.	TRBV2	.	TRBJ1-3	TGTGCCAGCACTCCCGGACTCCGGAACTCTGGAAACACCATATATTTT	CASTPGLRNSGNTIYF
.	TRBV6-5	TRBD2	TRBJ2-7	TGTGCCAGCAGTTACTCCTCGGCGGGAGGGTACGAGCAGTACTTC	CASSYSSAGGYEQYF